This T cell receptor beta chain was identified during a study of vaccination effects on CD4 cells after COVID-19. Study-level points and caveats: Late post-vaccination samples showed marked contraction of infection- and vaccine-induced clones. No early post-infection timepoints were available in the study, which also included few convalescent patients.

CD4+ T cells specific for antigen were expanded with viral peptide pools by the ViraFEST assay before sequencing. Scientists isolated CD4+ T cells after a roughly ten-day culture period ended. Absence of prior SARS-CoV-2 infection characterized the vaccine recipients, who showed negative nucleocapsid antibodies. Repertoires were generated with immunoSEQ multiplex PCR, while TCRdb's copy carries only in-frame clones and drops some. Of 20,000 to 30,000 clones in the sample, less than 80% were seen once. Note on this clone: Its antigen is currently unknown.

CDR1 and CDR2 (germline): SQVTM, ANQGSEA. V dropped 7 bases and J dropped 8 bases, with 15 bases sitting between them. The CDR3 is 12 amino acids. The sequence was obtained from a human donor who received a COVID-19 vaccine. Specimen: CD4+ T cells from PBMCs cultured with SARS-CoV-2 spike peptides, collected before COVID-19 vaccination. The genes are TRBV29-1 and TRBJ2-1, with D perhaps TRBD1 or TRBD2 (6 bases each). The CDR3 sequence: CSAERGADEQFF. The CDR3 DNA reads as TGCAGCGCCGAGAGGGGGGCGGATGAGCAGTTCTTC.